Sequencing of this TCR beta chain was carried out in a study of blood T cell repertoires in COVID-19. At the level of the study: Sources were T cells, B-cell-depleted T cells, or PBMCs; the material itself was cDNA or gDNA.

Methods used by the authors: Counts of nucleated cells, estimated from reference gene primer amplification, were obtained. Measured with immunoSEQ multiplex PCR; TCRdb has only the in-frame clones, and not every one. V and J calls and clone size are as listed in that table; D and trimming were resolved from the DNA. The data contain around 160,000 clones, roughly nine tenths of them singletons. In terms of age and location, participants ranged from roughly 18 to 90 years and lived in about 25 US areas. Specimen: PBMCs or T cells enriched from blood (not recorded which). This TCR derives from a woman aged 40 to 50 who had been exposed to COVID-19.

The CDR3 loop is CASRQTQTYEQYF. The CDR3 nucleotides read TGTGCCAGCAGACAGACTCAAACCTACGAGCAGTACTTC. The chain couples TRBV19 to TRBJ2-7; possible D gene TRBD1, 5 bases. The V and J ends lost 9 bases and 2 bases respectively, with 14 bases between them. The length of the CDR3 is 13 residues. Germline values: CDR1 LNHDA, CDR2 SQIVND (reference sequence).